This entry lists 5 T cell receptor beta chains sequenced from one sample in a study of vaccination and CD4 T cells after COVID-19. The study sequenced cultured CD4+ T cell DNA using the Oncomine TCR Beta short-read assay. TCRdb re-derived calls from the PCR reads in MiXCR, one entry per CDR3 protein. The table has some 17,000 distinct CDR3 sequences, under 55% seen once. The sample's time point: late sampling 161 to 241 days after vaccination in a few convalescent patients. The sample's treatment: roughly ten-day PBMC culture with coronavirus spike peptide pools or control peptides (ViraFEST assay). Their specific antigens are unknown. This material consisted of CD4+ T cells from blood, cultured in vitro, taken about 7 months after SARS-CoV-2 vaccination. The receptors derive from a human donor who had recovered from COVID-19.

V gene TRBV20-1 combines with J gene TRBJ1-2; D is possibly TRBD1 (6 bases). CDR3 size: 13 residues. V lost 4 bases and J lost 5, with 14 bases in between. Germline CDR1 is DFQATT and CDR2 is SNEGSKA (reference sequence). The CDR3 sequence: CSATPGRGYGYTF. In DNA form, the CDR3 reads TGCAGTGCTACACCCGGGAGGGGGTATGGCTACACCTTC.

The chain recombines TRBV6-2 or TRBV6-3 with TRBJ2-3; TRBD2 aligns across 13 bases. The CDR3 length is 15 residues. The V and J ends lost 6 bases and 11 bases, in that order; junction bases with no gene match: 11. Germline values: CDR1 MNHEY, CDR2 SVGEGT. In DNA, the CDR3 is TGTGCCAGCAGCCCCGGACTAGCGGGGGCTAGAGGGCAGTATTTT. Its translation: CASSPGLAGARGQYF.

The rearrangement links TRBV7-2 to TRBJ2-7, with a tentative D call TRBD1 (6 bases). The V gene lost 1 base and the J gene lost 4 bases, with 14 bases spanning the gap. The germline CDR1 and CDR2 sequences are SGHTA and FQGNSA. The CDR3 is made up of 15 amino acids. CDR3 DNA sequence: TGTGCCAGCAGCTTAGAGTCTACAGGGAATTACGAGCAGTACTTC. Translated, it gives CASSLESTGNYEQYF. The full variable domain, rest sourced from reference TRBV7-2 and TRBJ2-7, is GAGVSQSPSNKVTEKGKDVELRCDPISGHTALYWYRQSLGQGLEFLIYFQGNSAPDKSGLPSDRFSAERTGGSVSTLTIQRTQQEDSAVYLCASSLESTGNYEQYFGPGTRLTVT.

This chain uses TRBV11-1 with TRBJ2-7; D is unresolved. V was clipped by 3 bases and J by 3 bases, with 6 bases between them. Germline V gene sequence: CDR1 SGHAT, CDR2 FQDESV (reference sequence). This CDR3 is 12 amino acids long. The CDR3 reads CASSFGHYEQYF. The CDR3 DNA reads as TGTGCCAGCAGCTTCGGTCACTACGAGCAGTACTTC. The full variable domain, its missing parts supplied by reference TRBV11-1 and TRBJ2-7, is EAEVAQSPRYKITEKSQAVAFWCDPISGHATLYWYRQILGQGPELLVQFQDESVVDDSQLPKDRFSAERLKGVDSTLKIQPAELGDSAMYLCASSFGHYEQYFGPGTRLTVT.

J is TRBJ2-3 and V is TRBV7-9; D gene uncertain. V lost 5 bases and J lost 4, with 13 bases in between. The CDR3 runs to 14 residues. Germline lookup yields CDR1 SEHNR and CDR2 FQNEAQ (reference sequence). CDR3 protein: CASSPNLRADTQYF. Here the CDR3 DNA reads TGTGCCAGCAGCCCGAACCTACGCGCAGATACGCAGTATTTT. The complete variable domain, with remaining parts taken from reference TRBV7-9 and TRBJ2-3, reads DTGVSQNPRHKITKRGQNVTFRCDPISEHNRLYWYRQTLGQGPEFLTYFQNEAQLEKSRLLSDRFSAERPKGSFSTLEIQRTEQGDSAMYLCASSPNLRADTQYFGPGTRLTVL.